The sample holds many counts of the clone carrying this T cell receptor beta chain. Its antigen is as yet unknown. V was pared by 8 bases and J by 2 bases, with 13 bases between. Germline V gene sequence: CDR1 SNHLY, CDR2 FYNNEI. The CDR3 length is 14 residues. The entry originates in a study of T cell repertoires in cytomegalovirus infection. The wider study: TCR beta signatures that were public indicated CMV infection and matching HLA type.

Study results and caveats: Across the ex vivo response, the dominant clonotypes were HLA-C-restricted CMV-specific TCR beta clonotypes. Summed public TCR beta family frequency identified CMV carriers bearing the relevant HLA.

TCRdb fed the reads into MiXCR, producing one record per CDR3 protein. The sample has 200,000 to 300,000 distinct CDR3 sequences, about 7% seen once; the top ten hold 5.5% to 6.5%. The TCR was taken from a human donor in good health (CMV status not recorded). Some clones in this sample may be carry-over from other donors' samples. The material sequenced was PBMCs. This chain links TRBV2 with TRBJ2-1; D might be TRBD1 (6 bases). CDR3 protein: CASSRTAAYNEQFF. The CDR3 nucleotides read TGTGCCAGCTCAAGGACAGCTGCCTACAATGAGCAGTTCTTC.